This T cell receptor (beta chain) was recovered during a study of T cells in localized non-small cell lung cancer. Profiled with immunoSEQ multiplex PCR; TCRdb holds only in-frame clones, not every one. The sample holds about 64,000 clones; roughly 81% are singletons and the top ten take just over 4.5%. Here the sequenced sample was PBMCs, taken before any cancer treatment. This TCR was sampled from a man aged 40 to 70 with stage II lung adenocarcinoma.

The CDR3 nucleotides read TGTGCCAGCAGTTACACACGGAGCACAGATACGCAGTATTTT. This translates into CASSYTRSTDTQYF. The rearrangement uses TRBV6-5 and TRBJ2-3, with D uncertain. This CDR3 is 14 amino acids long. V was shortened by 2 bases and J by 0 bases, with 6 bases between the two germline ends. The germline CDR1 and CDR2 sequences are MNHEY and SVGAGI.